The next 9 T cell receptor beta chains were all read from a single sample in a study of blood T cell repertoires in COVID-19 (dated by TCRdb to the early 2020s). Receptors were amplified or captured by the immunoSEQ multiplex PCR assay. Entries here come from immuneACCESS through TCRdb and include only in-frame sequences with V and J called. Some clones fail to appear in such tables; in the studies checked, an unresolved V gene covers under half of the shortfall, and the cause of the remainder is unknown. Across this sample there are some 110,000 clones, with over 75% seen only once. The ten largest clones represent roughly 2.5% of the sample. The sample comprised peripheral blood. These receptors originate from a man aged 45 to 65 with acute or convalescent COVID-19.

The chain carries TRBV2 and TRBJ2-2; D is perhaps TRBD1 (6 bases). The germline V and J ends were trimmed by 11 bases and 1 base, with 8 bases remaining between them. This CDR3 spans 12 amino acids. Per germline, CDR1 SNHLY and CDR2 FYNNEI. The chain's CDR3 is CAWGQNTGELFF. The CDR3 DNA follows: TGTGCCTGGGGACAGAACACCGGGGAGCTGTTTTTT.

To note about this clone: At the DNA level, this CDR3 is encoded by other sequences in the same sample as well. The chain couples TRBV19 to TRBJ1-2, with D perhaps matching TRBD1 (5 bases). The CDR3 is 14 residues long. Trimming removed 3 bases from V and 0 bases from J, with 8 bases in between. Germline V gene data show CDR1 as LNHDA and CDR2 as SQIVND (reference sequence). The CDR3: CASSIPTANYGYTF. CDR3 in DNA: TGTGCCAGTAGTATCCCGACAGCTAACTATGGCTACACCTTC.

The V and J genes are TRBV6-6 and TRBJ2-7; 9 positions agree with TRBD2. CDR1 and CDR2 (germline): MNHNY, SVGAGI (reference sequence). This CDR3 has 16 amino acids. J was trimmed by 1 base and V by 8 bases; bases with no gene match: 12. The CDR3 loop is CASSYSGGSRSYEQYF. The CDR3 region has the DNA TGTGCCAGCTCCTATAGCGGGGGAAGTAGGTCCTACGAGCAGTACTTC.

J is TRBJ2-3 and V is TRBV5-1; a possible D gene is TRBD2 (5 bases). Germline V gives CDR1 SGHRS, CDR2 YFSETQ. Between the trimmed V and J ends, which lost 6 bases and 8 bases, there was a span of 16 bases. There are 13 residues in the CDR3. CDR3 residues: CASKQEVSGTQYF. CDR3 DNA: TGCGCCAGCAAGCAGGAGGTATCGGGTACGCAGTATTTT.

The chain joins TRBV30 to TRBJ1-2; 9 positions agree with TRBD1. J gave up 8 bases and V 1 base, and 11 bases lay outside the gene matches. Germline CDR1 GTSNPN, CDR2 SVGIG (reference sequence). This CDR3 contains 15 residues. The DNA of the CDR3 is TGTGCCTGGAGTGCCACCGGGACAGGGCTTGACGGCTACACCTTC. The encoded protein is CAWSATGTGLDGYTF.

The chain uses TRBV27 and TRBJ2-1, with D unresolved. This CDR3 has 13 amino acids. Germline loops: CDR1 MNHEY, CDR2 SMNVEV (reference sequence). V lost 4 bases to trimming and J lost 8 bases, with 12 bases between them. DNA for the CDR3: TGTGCCAGCAGTTGGCCCTCTCAGGATGAGCAGTTCTTC. It specifies CASSWPSQDEQFF.

The chain couples TRBV29-1 to TRBJ2-2; D not certain. V dropped 4 bases and J dropped 1 base, with 4 bases sitting between them. This CDR3 region has 12 residues. Germline V lookup: CDR1 SQVTM, CDR2 ANQGSEA. The CDR3 DNA reads as TGCAGCGTTGTCAGGAACACCGGGGAGCTGTTTTTT. This codes for CSVVRNTGELFF.

The rearrangement uses TRBV7-9 and TRBJ2-2, with 7 bases identical to TRBD2. The CDR3 extends over 16 amino acids. After removal of 1 base from V and 3 bases from J, the junction contained 5 bases not matched to a gene. Germline values: CDR1 SEHNR, CDR2 FQNEAQ (reference sequence). The CDR3 is CASSLGVAGDTGELFF. The CDR3 DNA is TGTGCCAGCAGCTTAGGGGTCGCGGGGGACACCGGGGAGCTGTTTTTT.

This clone was detected a few times. This chain links TRBV11-3 with TRBJ2-5, with 7 bases lining up with TRBD2. The CDR3 is 16 residues long. Trimming at V came to 4 bases and at J to 1 base, leaving 9 bases not matched to a gene. CDR1 is SGHNT and CDR2 is YENEEA in the germline V gene. The CDR3 spells CASSSSREVFQETQYF. The CDR3 coding sequence is TGTGCCAGCAGCTCTTCCCGGGAGGTATTCCAAGAGACCCAGTACTTC.